This T cell receptor (beta chain) was sequenced in a study of T cell responses to AZD1222 COVID-19 vaccine. Whole-study findings and limits: Recipients of AZD1222 seropositive at baseline numbered only 6 or 7. Increases in Spike-specific TCR breadth and depth were seen after two AZD1222 doses. The study reported that nearly half of spike-specific TCRs target unmutated variant regions.

Measured with immunoSEQ multiplex PCR; TCRdb has only the in-frame clones, and not every one. The profile shows 50,000 to 65,000 clones, approximately 88% of them singletons. CDR3 length: 12 amino acids. Germline CDR1 reads SNHLY; CDR2 reads FYNNEI. V lost 6 bases to trimming and J lost 6 bases, with 11 bases between them. Details on this clone: Its cognate antigen is unknown.

This chain connects TRBV2 to TRBJ1-1; D is undetermined. This sequence was found in an adult who received the AZD1222 COVID-19 vaccine. The specimen comprised peripheral blood, sampled 28 days after the second AZD1222 dose. CDR3 sequence reads: CASSDQWPEAFF. Written as DNA, the CDR3 is TGTGCCAGCAGCGACCAGTGGCCTGAAGCTTTCTTT.